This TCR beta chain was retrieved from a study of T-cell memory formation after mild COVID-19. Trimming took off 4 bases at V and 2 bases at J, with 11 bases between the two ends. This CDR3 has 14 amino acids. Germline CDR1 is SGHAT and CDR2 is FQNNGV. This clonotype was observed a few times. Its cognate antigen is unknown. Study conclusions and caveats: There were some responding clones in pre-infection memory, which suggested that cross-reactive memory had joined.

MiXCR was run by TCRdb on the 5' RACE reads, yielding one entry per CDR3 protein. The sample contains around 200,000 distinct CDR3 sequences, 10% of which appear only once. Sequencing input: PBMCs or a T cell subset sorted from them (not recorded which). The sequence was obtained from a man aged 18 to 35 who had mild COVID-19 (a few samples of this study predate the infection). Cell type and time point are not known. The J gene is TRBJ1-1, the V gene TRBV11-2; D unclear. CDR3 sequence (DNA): TGTGCCAGCAGCTCCAGCGTAGGCAACACTGAAGCTTTCTTT. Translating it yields CASSSSVGNTEAFF.